The T cell receptor beta chain under discussion was sequenced for a study of blood T cells in healthy people across ages (dated by TCRdb to between 2015 and 2017). Broadly, across the study: In model experiments, template switching captured about one uniquely barcoded TCR beta cDNA molecule for every two T cells. Age-related changes in TCR beta repertoire diversity were measured in the study by deep sequencing normalized with unique cDNA molecular identifiers. Four age groups were formed from the donors: young (average about 17 years), middle-aged (around 40), aged (62) and long-lived (more than 75). For two donors (one aged 18 to 29 and one aged 80 or older), the study analyzed two additional independent replicas of 1 million unique cDNA reads from the same blood draw.

V lost 5 bases and J lost 3 bases; the stretch between them is 7 bases long. Taken from the germline V gene, the CDR1 and CDR2 loops are MNHEY and SVGAGI. The CDR3 sequence holds 12 residues, the cysteine and phenylalanine included. Just the 36-base CDR3 DNA is kept, in frame starting at base 1. Library construction relied on 5' RACE. Sequencing was performed on an Illumina HiSeq 2500. A second PCR of about 6 to 11 cycles was performed with a sample-barcoded 5' primer and a J-beta primer mix. A template-switch 5' adaptor carrying 12 random nucleotides introduced a unique molecular identifier onto each TCR beta cDNA molecule. Each sample yielded at least 3 million CDR3-containing paired-end reads. First-strand cDNA was synthesized from all RNA with the Mint cDNA synthesis kit, primed by a TRBC-specific oligonucleotide. Following uracil-DNA glycosylase treatment, a first 18-cycle PCR with universal primers M1SS and BC2_uni_R was performed on all cDNA. On the study's bioinformatics: Normalization of each sample was performed by random selection of 1 million high-quality reads, each carrying a distinct molecular identifier. Reads sharing molecular identifiers were discarded rather than binned into consensus sequences. MiTCR, set to a Q25 quality threshold and the strictest error-elimination algorithm, was used for CDR3 identification, clonotype clustering and error correction. A nonparametric unseen species model with Euler transformation was used to estimate lower-bound total TCR beta diversity. Clones were called with MiXCR by TCRdb after fastp trimmed the public reads at Q25, and only in-frame beta chains were retained. Rows are combined by CDR3 protein, so each entry shows the most common genes and DNA. TCRdb assigned the V and J calls; the authors' analysis was not used. Present in this sample are roughly 800,000 distinct CDR3 sequences, roughly 24% of which were seen just once. The top ten clonotypes cover 2.5% to 3.5% of the sample.

About this clonotype itself: What antigen it recognizes has not been identified. Base qualities were left out, and no much larger clone turns up one base away.

Beyond this particular receptor, the publication reports: Compared with the aged group, more naive CD4+ T cells, fewer expanded clones and increased TCR diversity were shown by the long-lived group, suggesting age selection. Estimates of total diversity based on one million sequenced T cells were regarded as lower bounds and as underestimates. Since profiling was done on bulk unsorted PBMCs, naive and antigen-experienced compartments could not be conclusively compared. The percentage of naive T cells measured by flow cytometry correlated strongly with observed TCR beta diversity. The CMV infection status of donors was not known, potentially confounding age-related changes in expanded clonotypes. Observed TCR beta diversity per million T cells fell roughly linearly with age, and a significant reduction was already apparent by age about 38.

The 39 donors, aged about 6 to 100 years, were systemically healthy Caucasian individuals from Russia. Roughly 10 milliliters of peripheral blood were drawn from each donor into EDTA-treated Vacutainer tubes. Ficoll-Paque density-gradient centrifugation was used to isolate PBMCs, with at least 6 million per sample. Trizol reagent was used to extract total RNA from PBMCs, with at least 6 micrograms per sample. Naive CD45RAhigh/CD27high T cell percentages were measured by flow cytometry on a PBMC aliquot from every donor. These data were also reused for a study on T cells of mothers and their children. Per the second study: Nine systemically healthy Caucasian individuals served as donors, namely three mothers together with their six children. cDNA synthesis consumed the entire amount of extracted RNA, loaded at 1.5 ug RNA in each 15 ul reaction. In the second PCR, sample barcodes and 2-4 random nucleotides were introduced via the M1S primer. Each mother yielded over 10 million TCR beta CDR3 reads and each child some 3 million reads. Thymic selection similarly shapes TCR recombination output in related and unrelated pairs, with minor effect from inherited differences. Related mother-child pairs always showed normalized repertoire overlap that was slightly higher than in unrelated mother-child pairs, though the difference was never significant. No persistent microchimeric T cell clones were found, with a detection sensitivity of around 100 clones per million clonotypes. Deep NGS was used in the study to compare the TCR beta repertoires of mothers and children and to look for features that separate related mother-child pairs from unrelated individuals. On average, the children were about 10 +/- 4 years old, while the mothers were around 42 +/- 4 years old. After adapters were ligated using NEBNext reagents, the libraries underwent 100+100 nt paired-end sequencing on an Illumina HiSeq 2000. Mother and child libraries were prepared a month apart and sequenced in separate runs to prevent cross-contamination. Between roughly 500,000 and 2,300,000 distinct TCR beta clonotypes were identified per donor. Naive TCR beta clonotypes were estimated from low-frequency clonotypes matched to each donor's FACS-determined naive share, without sorting.

This chain joins TRBV6-5 to TRBJ2-5; no D gene call is confident. The clonotype was recovered from a boy between 10 and 17 years old in good health. The sequenced material came from blood. CDR3 loop: CASSIGEETQYF. The nucleotides read TGTGCCAGCAGTATTGGGGAAGAGACCCAGTACTTC.